These 21 T cell receptor beta chains came from one sample sequenced in a study of cytomegalovirus exposure and HLA in healthy donors. Vbeta (60) and Jbeta (13) primers were used in the PCR. Clones were read by immunoSEQ multiplex PCR, and TCRdb kept only the in-frame ones, dropping some. The sample has hundreds of thousands of clones; approximately 81% are singletons. The source material was PBMCs. Every receptor here comes from a girl under 10 years old in good health and CMV-seronegative.

The chain uses TRBV7-9 and TRBJ1-1; no clear D gene. Trimming took off 3 bases at V and 0 bases at J, with 8 bases between the two ends. Per germline, CDR1 SEHNR and CDR2 FQNEAQ (reference sequence). CDR3 length equals 14 residues. Here the CDR3 reads CASSLGDLNTEAFF. CDR3 bases: TGTGCCAGCAGCTTGGGAGATTTGAACACTGAAGCTTTCTTT.

The chain is built from TRBV15 and TRBJ2-5; 9 bases map to TRBD2. V lost 8 bases and J lost 4; bases outside the gene matches: 5. Germline CDR1 and CDR2: LNHNV and YYDKDF (reference sequence). The CDR3 runs to 13 residues. In nucleotides, the CDR3 is TGTGCCACCCGTCCAGCGGGAGGAGAGACCCAGTACTTC. Its protein product is CATRPAGGETQYF. The whole variable domain, remainder taken from reference TRBV15 and TRBJ2-5, is DAMVIQNPRYQVTQFGKPVTLSCSQTLNHNVMYWYQQKSSQAPKLLFHYYDKDFNNEADTPDNFQSRRPNTSFCFLDIRSPGLGDTAMYLCATRPAGGETQYFGPGTRLLVL.

The gene calls are TRBV5-1 and TRBJ2-5, with 10 bases matching TRBD2. V trimming: 4 bases; J trimming: 1 base; junction bases outside the gene matches: 4. Germline-derived CDR1 and CDR2 are SGHRS and YFSETQ. The CDR3 length is 15 residues. For the CDR3, the DNA is TGCGCCAGCAGCCGGACTAGCGGTATCCAAGAGACCCAGTACTTC. Protein sequence: CASSRTSGIQETQYF.

The chain couples TRBV9 to TRBJ1-1; TRBD1 aligns across 7 bases. V was clipped by 1 base and J by 5 bases; unmatched bases: 5. Germline V gives CDR1 SGDLS, CDR2 YYNGEE. The CDR3 contains 14 residues. CDR3 region: CASSVLTGSTEAFF. Written as DNA, the CDR3 is TGTGCCAGCAGCGTACTGACAGGGTCGACTGAAGCTTTCTTT. Full variable domain (remainder filled in from reference TRBV9 and TRBJ1-1): DSGVTQTPKHLITATGQRVTLRCSPRSGDLSVYWYQQSLDQGLQFLIQYYNGEERAKGNILERFSAQQFPDLHSELNLSSLELGDSALYFCASSVLTGSTEAFFGQGTRLTVV.

CDR3 loop: CASSPFGTGNQPQHF. The CDR3 bases are TGTGCCAGCAGTCCGTTCGGGACAGGTAATCAGCCCCAGCATTTT. The rearrangement joins TRBV27 to TRBJ1-5, with TRBD1 matching 8 bases. This CDR3 is 15 amino acids long. V lost 5 bases to trimming and J lost 4 bases; unmatched junction nucleotides: 7. Germline lookup yields CDR1 MNHEY and CDR2 SMNVEV (reference sequence).

The rearrangement uses TRBV9 and TRBJ1-3, with D maybe TRBD1 (5 bases). The V gene lost 1 base and the J gene lost 0 bases, with 8 bases spanning the gap. Looked up from germline, CDR1 is SGDLS and CDR2 is YYNGEE. The CDR3 extends over 15 amino acids. As DNA, the CDR3 is TGTGCCAGCAGCGTACGCACAGGCTCTGGAAACACCATATATTTT. Protein sequence: CASSVRTGSGNTIYF.

Remarks on this clone: Mismatch with germline at one junction end may stem from a read error. The chain is built from TRBV4-2 and TRBJ2-7, with a weak D call TRBD2 (6 bases). The length of the CDR3 is 13 residues. Germline V gene lookup returns CDR1 LGHNA and CDR2 YNFKEQ. The CDR3, as DNA: TGTGCCAGCAGCCAAGATCGGGCGGGGAGGTCCCACTTC. Translating gives CASSQDRAGRSHF.

This rearrangement joins TRBV30 to TRBJ2-2; D uncertain. CDR3 size: 15 residues. Germline CDR1 GTSNPN, CDR2 SVGIG (reference sequence). The ends were cut back, 2 bases at V and 3 bases at J, with 13 bases in the middle. CDR3 in DNA: TGTGCCTGGAGTTCCCACTTCAGGTACACCGGGGAGCTGTTTTTT. It yields the protein CAWSSHFRYTGELFF.

The chain carries TRBV27 and TRBJ2-3, with 7 bases matching TRBD2. Germline CDR1 reads MNHEY; CDR2 reads SMNVEV (reference sequence). This CDR3 has 16 residues. With V trimmed by 3 bases and J by 5 bases, 11 bases remained unmatched. CDR3 amino acids: CASSFGRGTFVDTQYF. DNA for the CDR3: TGTGCCAGCAGTTTTGGGCGGGGGACTTTTGTAGATACGCAGTATTTT.

The chain employs TRBV9 and TRBJ2-3; 9 nucleotides line up with TRBD1. The CDR3 loop spans 14 amino acids. In germline, CDR1 is SGDLS, CDR2 YYNGEE. Trimming at V came to 4 bases and at J to 3 bases, leaving 3 bases not matched to a gene. For the CDR3, the DNA is TGTGCCAGCAGCACAGGGGGCTGGACAGATACGCAGTATTTT. This sequence encodes CASSTGGWTDTQYF.

This clone was detected only once. This chain uses TRBV11-2 with TRBJ1-4; 10 bases match TRBD1. Unmatched junction bases numbered 0, after V lost 1 base and J lost 7 bases. CDR1 SGHAT and CDR2 FQNNGV come from the germline V gene. There are 14 residues in the CDR3. Here the CDR3 reads CASSLGTGGEKLFF. CDR3 nucleotide sequence: TGTGCCAGCAGCTTAGGGACAGGGGGTGAAAAACTGTTTTTT. The entire variable domain, with the rest obtained from reference TRBV11-2 and TRBJ1-4, is as follows: EAGVAQSPRYKIIEKRQSVAFWCNPISGHATLYWYQQILGQGPKLLIQFQNNGVVDDSQLPKDRFSAERLKGVDSTLKIQPAKLEDSAVYLCASSLGTGGEKLFFGSGTQLSVL.

This clone was picked up one time. The rearrangement joins TRBV10-3 to TRBJ2-7, with D unresolved. This CDR3 contains 12 residues. Trimming stripped 3 bases from V and 1 base from J, with 4 bases between. CDR1 is ENHRY and CDR2 is SYGVKD in the germline V gene. The CDR3 loop is CAISDLSYEQYF. The DNA for the CDR3 is TGTGCCATCAGTGACCTTTCCTACGAGCAGTACTTC.

The chain employs TRBV4-1 and TRBJ2-1, with 8 bases that match TRBD2. This CDR3 has 14 residues. Germline loops: CDR1 MGHRA, CDR2 YSYEKL. V was clipped by 2 bases and J by 7 bases; unmatched bases: 4. For the CDR3, the DNA is TGCGCCAGCAGCCAACCCGGGACTAGGAATGAGCAGTTCTTC. Translating gives CASSQPGTRNEQFF.

In regard to this clone: One end of the junction is discordant with germline, which a read error may explain. V usage is TRBV6-1 and J usage is TRBJ2-7, with 11 bases matching TRBD2. CDR1 and CDR2 (germline): MNHNS, SASEGT. The CDR3 is 15 residues long. CDR3 sequence (DNA): TGTGTCAGCAGTGAACTAGCGGGAGTTTTTTACGAGCAGTACTTC. Protein sequence: CVSSELAGVFYEQYF.

V gene TRBV4-1 combines with J gene TRBJ2-1, with D uncertain. V gave up 7 bases and J gave up 8 bases, with 15 bases separating them. The CDR3 length is 13 residues. Germline lookup yields CDR1 MGHRA and CDR2 YSYEKL. CDR3 residues: CASKDLGNDEQFF. CDR3 bases: TGCGCCAGCAAAGACCTAGGAAACGATGAGCAGTTCTTC.

In its sample, this clone was seen a few times. The chain carries TRBV30 and TRBJ1-2, with unresolved D. CDR3 length: 13 residues. CDR1 is GTSNPN, CDR2 SVGIG, per germline (reference sequence). Deletions cut 0 bases from V and 7 bases from J, with 12 bases between. CDR3 region: CAWSVSRSSGYTF. CDR3 nucleotide sequence: TGTGCCTGGAGTGTATCGAGAAGCTCTGGCTACACCTTC.

The chain joins TRBV2 to TRBJ1-1; D unresolved. The ends were cut back, 2 bases at V and 1 base at J, with 11 bases in the middle. Germline CDR1 is SNHLY and CDR2 is FYNNEI. The CDR3 is 15 amino acids. The CDR3 loop is CASSEIEGSNTEAFF. DNA for the CDR3: TGTGCCAGCAGTGAAATCGAGGGTTCGAACACTGAAGCTTTCTTT.

This sequence joins TRBV10-3 and TRBJ1-1; D not certain. The CDR3 contains 14 residues. Trimming took 1 base from V and 5 from J, leaving 11 bases between them. Germline V gene sequence: CDR1 ENHRY, CDR2 SYGVKD. The CDR3 loop is CAISEFGPATEAFF. CDR3 bases: TGTGCCATCAGTGAGTTTGGGCCGGCAACTGAAGCTTTCTTT.

The V gene is TRBV7-9, the J gene TRBJ2-3; no clear D gene. CDR1 SEHNR and CDR2 FQNEAQ come from the germline V gene (reference sequence). There are 12 residues in the CDR3. V was pared by 5 bases and J by 6 bases, with 9 bases between. CDR3: CASSLSSDTQYF. CDR3 coding DNA: TGTGCCAGCAGCCTTAGCAGCGATACGCAGTATTTT.

The V gene is TRBV6-6, the J gene TRBJ2-3; the D gene is possibly TRBD2 (8 bases). Trimming stripped 10 bases from V and 3 bases from J, with 23 bases between. The CDR3 covers 16 residues. Looked up from germline, CDR1 is MNHNY and CDR2 is SVGAGI (reference sequence). DNA for the CDR3: TGTGCCACCGTAGGCGGGAGGCAGGGGGGGACAGATACGCAGTATTTT. Its protein product is CATVGGRQGGTDTQYF.

About this clone itself: The sample carries other DNA sequences with the same CDR3. The CDR3 nucleotides read TGTGCCAGCTCACCGGGACAGGGCTCCTACGAGCAGTACTTC. Translation gives CASSPGQGSYEQYF. The gene calls are TRBV18 and TRBJ2-7; TRBD1 agrees at 9 bases. Germline lookup yields CDR1 KGHSH and CDR2 LQKENI. The CDR3 runs 14 residues. J gave up 0 bases and V 3 bases, and 0 bases lay outside the gene matches.